This TCR beta chain was retrieved from a study of neoadjuvant nivolumab and ipilimumab in lung cancer. This clone is a singleton in its sample. The antigen remains unidentified. V shed 8 bases and J shed 4 bases, with 14 bases lying between them. Germline V lookup: CDR1 SQVTM, CDR2 ANQGSEA. The CDR3 is 12 amino acids. Broader study findings: Only two of four nivolumab-treated tumors gained richness and clonality by surgery. Resected tumors had greater TCR richness and clonality than uninvolved lung.

Sequenced by immunoSEQ multiplex PCR; TCRdb stores in-frame clones only, minus some. Here the sample spans 40,000 to 60,000 clones, around 89% being singletons. The TCR was taken from an adult with non-small cell lung cancer. Some clones in this sample may be carry-over from other donors' samples. Source: blood, taken before neoadjuvant nivolumab, alone or with ipilimumab. V is TRBV29-1 and J is TRBJ2-5; D is possibly TRBD1 or TRBD2 (5 bases each). CDR3 DNA: TGCAGCATTCGGGACCCGGGAGAGACCCAGTACTTC. Its protein product is CSIRDPGETQYF.